A single sample is the source of the 26 T cell receptor beta chains below, sequenced in a study of regulatory T cells in long-lasting Graves disease. Researchers made TCR beta libraries by using iRepertoire HTBI primers and running Arm-PCR on CDR3 regions. TCRdb re-called the multiplex PCR reads with MiXCR, one entry per CDR3 protein. Of just over 600,000 distinct CDR3 sequences detected, around 17% appear once; the ten largest clones hold 15% to 20%. Time point described: newly diagnosed GD, antithyroid drugs for less than 3 months. The authors made the TCR library using RNA they extracted from PBMCs. The sample also formed part of further work on T cells in Graves' hyperthyroidism and ophthalmopathy.

Specimen: peripheral blood mononuclear cells (PBMCs), collected at new diagnosis, from a patient treated with antithyroid drugs. The receptors were gathered from a young woman with Graves disease.

This rearrangement joins TRBV10-1 to TRBJ2-7; 10 bases fit TRBD1. V was clipped by 2 bases and J by 9 bases; unmatched bases: 10. The CDR3 is made up of 15 amino acids. Germline CDR1 is WNHNN and CDR2 is SYGVQD (reference sequence). The CDR3, as DNA: TGCGCCAGCAGTGAGACCGGGACAGGGGATAGGGTGCAGTACTTC. Amino acids: CASSETGTGDRVQYF.

The chain combines TRBV25-1 with TRBJ2-1, with TRBD2 matching over 8 bases. CDR1 and CDR2 from the germline V gene are MGHDK and SYGVNS. Unmatched junction bases numbered 7, after V lost 6 bases and J lost 3 bases. This CDR3 spans 15 amino acids. DNA for the CDR3: TGTGCCAGCAGGAAAGCGGGAGTTTACTACAATGAGCAGTTCTTC. Its protein is CASRKAGVYYNEQFF. Full variable domain (rest looked up from reference TRBV25-1 and TRBJ2-1): EADIYQTPRYLVIGTGKKITLECSQTMGHDKMYWYQQDPGMELHLIHYSYGVNSTEKGDLSSESTVSRIRTEHFPLTLESARPSHTSQYLCASRKAGVYYNEQFFGPGTRLTVL.

This clonotype was counted ten times or more. V gene TRBV6-2 or TRBV6-3 combines with J gene TRBJ2-5; tentative D call: TRBD2 (6 bases). Trimming left V 0 bases short and J 2 bases short, with 25 bases between. CDR1 MNHEY and CDR2 SVGEGT come from the germline V gene. CDR3 size: 20 residues. This CDR3 reads CASSYSVLRVMGGDQETQYF. CDR3 DNA: TGTGCCAGCAGTTACTCAGTTCTGCGGGTTATGGGAGGCGATCAAGAGACCCAGTACTTC.

The chain employs TRBV20-1 and TRBJ2-6; D might be TRBD1 or TRBD2, each matching 5 bases. V lost 0 bases to trimming and J lost 0 bases, with 6 bases between them. The germline CDR1 and CDR2 sequences are DFQATT and SNEGSKA (reference sequence). The CDR3 extends over 15 amino acids. In DNA, the CDR3 is TGCAGTGCTAGAGATGGGACCTCTGGGGCCAACGTCCTGACTTTC. As protein: CSARDGTSGANVLTF.

The chain has TRBV28 and TRBJ1-1, with 7 positions matching TRBD1. The germline CDR1 and CDR2 sequences are MDHEN and SYDVKM. V was clipped by 2 bases and J by 4 bases; unmatched bases: 7. The CDR3 length is 15 residues. CDR3 sequence: CASSLNRQGTTEAFF. As DNA, the CDR3 is TGTGCCAGCAGTTTAAACCGACAGGGAACCACTGAAGCTTTCTTT.

There are many counts of this clonotype. The chain recombines TRBV5-1 with TRBJ1-1; a possible D gene is TRBD1 (5 bases). Trimming took off 3 bases at V and 4 bases at J, with 13 bases between the two ends. The CDR3 runs 14 residues. Germline assignment: CDR1 SGHRS and CDR2 YFSETQ. In DNA, the CDR3 is TGCGCCAGCAGCTCCCAGGGTTTGGGCACTGAAGCTTTCTTT. This sequence encodes CASSSQGLGTEAFF.

In this sample, this clonotype turned up a few times. This rearrangement joins TRBV27 to TRBJ2-4, with D unclear. CDR3 length: 16 residues. The V end was cut by 5 bases, the J end by 1 base, with 15 bases between. Germline CDR1 MNHEY, CDR2 SMNVEV (reference sequence). CDR3 DNA sequence: TGTGCCAGCAGTCAGCTGGGGATCTTGGCCAAAAACATTCAGTACTTC. It translates to CASSQLGILAKNIQYF.

This chain connects TRBV27 to TRBJ2-2; TRBD2 matches at 10 bases. The V and J ends lost 5 bases and 7 bases, in that order; junction bases with no gene match: 10. Germline CDR1 and CDR2: MNHEY and SMNVEV (reference sequence). The CDR3 length is 16 residues. The CDR3 loop reads CASSLLAGGRVGELFF. The CDR3 bases are TGTGCCAGCAGTCTCTTAGCGGGAGGAAGGGTCGGGGAGCTGTTTTTT.

The chain links TRBV29-1 to TRBJ2-3; a weak D match, TRBD1 (8 bases). The ends were cut back, 7 bases at V and 5 bases at J, with 19 bases in the middle. The CDR3 length is 14 residues. Per germline, CDR1 SQVTM and CDR2 ANQGSEA. CDR3 nucleotides: TGCAGCGCGGCAACAGGGGGGGCTAGAGATACGCAGTATTTT. Protein: CSAATGGARDTQYF.

This rearrangement joins TRBV6-1 to TRBJ2-7, with 7 bases aligning to TRBD2. CDR1 is MNHNS and CDR2 is SASEGT in the germline V gene. Unmatched junction bases numbered 10, after V lost 8 bases and J lost 3 bases. The CDR3 runs to 14 residues. CDR3 bases: TGTGCCAGCGCACTGAGCGGGATGGGCTACGAGCAGTACTTC. It encodes CASALSGMGYEQYF.

The chain combines TRBV6-2 or TRBV6-3 with TRBJ2-6; 7 positions agree with TRBD2. The length of the CDR3 is 17 residues. Trimming at V came to 7 bases and at J to 0 bases, leaving 9 bases not matched to a gene. Germline V gives CDR1 MNHEY, CDR2 SVGEGT. CDR3 nucleotide sequence: TGTGCCAGCATATATTGGACTAGGGTCTCTGGGGCCAACGTCCTGACTTTC. Protein product: CASIYWTRVSGANVLTF.

This rearrangement joins TRBV7-9 to TRBJ1-1; D is undetermined. The CDR3 sequence is 14 residues long. V lost 4 bases and J lost 11, with 20 bases in between. Looked up from germline, CDR1 is SEHNR and CDR2 is FQNEAQ (reference sequence). The chain's CDR3 is CASSYPGSREEAFF. The CDR3 nucleotides read TGTGCCAGCAGCTACCCCGGGAGCCGGGAAGAGGCTTTCTTT.

The V gene is TRBV29-1, the J gene TRBJ1-1; D call uncertain. CDR1 and CDR2 from the germline V gene are SQVTM and ANQGSEA. Trimming left V 4 bases short and J 6 bases short, with 15 bases between. This CDR3 is 13 amino acids long. The CDR3 loop reads CSVGYGIGAEAFF. The CDR3 coding sequence is TGCAGCGTTGGGTATGGGATAGGTGCTGAAGCTTTCTTT.

This clonotype was seen ten or more times. This chain connects TRBV2 to TRBJ2-3; 7 bases are a match to TRBD2. The CDR3 is made up of 14 amino acids. The J segment lost 4 bases and the V segment lost 11 bases, leaving 12 bases of the junction unmatched. The V gene's germline CDR1 is SNHLY and CDR2 FYNNEI. As DNA, the CDR3 is TGTGCCGGACTCAGGGAGGGGCACCCAGATACGCAGTATTTT. Its translation is CAGLREGHPDTQYF.

This clonotype came up many times. The rearrangement uses TRBV20-1 and TRBJ1-5; a possible D gene is TRBD1 (5 bases). CDR1 is DFQATT and CDR2 is SNEGSKA in the germline V gene (reference sequence). The CDR3 sequence is 14 residues long. Between the trimmed V and J ends, which lost 4 bases and 1 base, there was a span of 11 bases. CDR3 sequence reads: CSAIPGASNQPQHF. The CDR3 region has the DNA TGCAGTGCTATTCCCGGGGCCAGCAATCAGCCCCAGCATTTT.

This clonotype has a count of ten or more. The chain is built from TRBV6-1 and TRBJ1-2; TRBD1 is a possible D gene (5 bases). Trimming left V 6 bases short and J 5 bases short, with 13 bases between. Looked up from germline, CDR1 is MNHNS and CDR2 is SASEGT. The CDR3 is made up of 13 amino acids. CDR3 sequence: CASRAGRGYGYTF. The DNA for the CDR3 is TGTGCCAGCAGGGCAGGGAGAGGGTATGGCTACACCTTC.

This clonotype was seen at least ten times. The gene calls are TRBV20-1 and TRBJ2-7; D might be TRBD1 (6 bases). The germline V gene has CDR1 DFQATT and CDR2 SNEGSKA (reference sequence). Trimming took 3 bases from V and 6 from J, leaving 9 bases between them. The CDR3 totals 11 residues. In DNA form, the CDR3 reads TGCAGTGCTAGTTCAGGGGCCGAGCAGTACTTC. Translating it yields CSASSGAEQYF.

This clonotype was detected many times. The J gene is TRBJ1-5, the V gene TRBV28; 8 positions agree with TRBD1. CDR3 length: 14 residues. CDR1 and CDR2 (germline): MDHEN, SYDVKM. V lost 8 bases, J lost 7 bases, and 10 bases stayed unmatched. CDR3 nucleotides: TGTGCCAGCCTCCACGGACAGGGATTACAGCCCCAGCATTTT. Its protein is CASLHGQGLQPQHF. The full variable domain, in which reference TRBV28 and TRBJ1-5 provide the parts outside the CDR3, is DVKVTQSSRYLVKRTGEKVFLECVQDMDHENMFWYRQDPGLGLRLIYFSYDVKMKEKGDIPEGYSVSREKKERFSLILESASTNQTSMYLCASLHGQGLQPQHFGDGTRLSIL.

The rearrangement joins TRBV18 to TRBJ2-1, with D perhaps TRBD2 (7 bases). There are 12 residues in the CDR3. CDR1 KGHSH and CDR2 LQKENI come from the germline V gene. Trimming removed 6 bases from V and 8 bases from J, with 11 bases in between. The CDR3 spells CASSKGGHEQFF. CDR3 in DNA: TGTGCCAGCTCCAAGGGGGGGCATGAGCAGTTCTTC.

The chain has TRBV7-9 and TRBJ1-2; 9 positions match TRBD1. Germline CDR1 and CDR2: SEHNR and FQNEAQ (reference sequence). The CDR3 is made up of 19 amino acids. The V and J ends lost 5 bases and 1 base, in that order; junction bases with no gene match: 17. The CDR3 region has the DNA TGTGCCAGCAGCCCCACGATTTCGGGACAGGGAAGGGGTAACTATGGCTACACCTTC. Translation: CASSPTISGQGRGNYGYTF.

V usage is TRBV4-1 and J usage is TRBJ2-7; D is unresolved. This CDR3 comprises 13 residues. Germline V CDR1 and CDR2: MGHRA, YSYEKL. V was trimmed by 1 base and J by 3 bases, leaving 7 bases between them. CDR3 amino acids: CASSQVKGYEQYF. CDR3 bases: TGCGCCAGCAGCCAAGTAAAGGGCTACGAGCAGTACTTC.

This clonotype was detected ten times or more. This chain links TRBV7-6 with TRBJ2-7; 12 bases agree with TRBD2. V lost 6 bases to trimming and J lost 4 bases; unmatched junction nucleotides: 19. The CDR3 extends over 19 amino acids. CDR1 is SGHVS, CDR2 FNYEAQ, per germline. The CDR3 bases are TGTGCCAGCAGTCCAAGGACTAGCGGGGAAGCTCCTATGAGGTACGAGCAGTACTTC. As protein: CASSPRTSGEAPMRYEQYF.

This clonotype was found many times. This chain joins TRBV9 and TRBJ1-5; 9 nucleotides agree with TRBD1. V shed 4 bases, J shed 7 bases, and the junction held 9 bases outside the gene matches. CDR1 and CDR2 from the germline V gene are SGDLS and YYNGEE. The CDR3 is 15 residues long. The CDR3 loop is CASSPGTGQFQPQHF. CDR3 nucleotides: TGTGCCAGCAGCCCCGGGACAGGGCAGTTCCAGCCCCAGCATTTT.

Concerning this clonotype itself: Germline is not matched at one junction end, which may reflect a read error. The chain recombines TRBV5-6 with TRBJ1-2; 7 bases line up with TRBD1. Germline V gene sequence: CDR1 SGHDT, CDR2 YYEEEE. The CDR3 is 13 amino acids. Here the CDR3 reads CASSRFLTGRSSF. CDR3 in DNA: TGTGCCAGCAGCCGTTTTTTGACAGGGAGGAGCTCCTTC.

This clonotype was detected ten times or more. CDR3: CSVQQGGYTF. As DNA, the CDR3 is TGCAGCGTTCAACAGGGTGGCTACACCTTC. The rearrangement joins TRBV29-1 to TRBJ1-2; D perhaps matches TRBD1 (6 bases). Germline V gene lookup returns CDR1 SQVTM and CDR2 ANQGSEA. This CDR3 is built from 10 residues. With 5 bases removed from V and 7 bases from J, the gap between germline ends came to 8 bases.

This clonotype came up many times. The chain links TRBV6-5 to TRBJ1-3; D gene unclear. CDR1 MNHEY and CDR2 SVGAGI come from the germline V gene. The V gene lost 0 bases and the J gene lost 4 bases, with 10 bases spanning the gap. CDR3 length: 15 amino acids. CDR3 residues: CASSYSAGVGNTIYF. CDR3 DNA sequence: TGTGCCAGCAGTTACTCGGCCGGGGTCGGAAACACCATATATTTT.